Listed here are 9 T cell receptor beta chains from one sample, sequenced in a study of CD8 T cells in Susac syndrome. RNA amounts of roughly 0.45 to 1 ug underwent reverse transcription with random hexamers. MiXCR, applied by TCRdb to the immunoSEQ multiplex PCR reads, yields one record per CDR3 protein. Here the sample spans about 130,000 distinct CDR3 sequences, more than 90% being singletons. Material for sequencing was CD8+ T cells from PBMCs. These receptor sequences come from a human donor with Susac syndrome.

This chain joins TRBV19 and TRBJ1-2, with TRBD1 as a possible D gene (5 bases). Germline values: CDR1 LNHDA, CDR2 SQIVND (reference sequence). The CDR3 consists of 19 residues. Trimming stripped 3 bases from V and 0 bases from J, with 23 bases between. The CDR3 sequence is CASSMVGRDRKRPNYGYTF. The CDR3 nucleotides read TGTGCCAGTAGTATGGTGGGTCGAGACAGAAAGAGACCTAACTATGGCTACACCTTC.

The chain uses TRBV30 and TRBJ1-5, with unresolved D. Trimming stripped 0 bases from V and 7 bases from J, with 13 bases between. This CDR3 region has 14 residues. Per the germline V gene, CDR1 is GTSNPN and CDR2 is SVGIG (reference sequence). The CDR3 here is CAWSVLGGNQPQHF. In DNA, the CDR3 is TGTGCCTGGAGTGTACTTGGAGGAAACCAGCCCCAGCATTTT.

The chain combines TRBV24-1 with TRBJ2-1; either TRBD1 or TRBD2 may supply D (5 bases each). Deletions cut 4 bases from V and 4 bases from J, with 13 bases between. This CDR3 is 15 amino acids long. The germline V gene encodes CDR1 KGHDR and CDR2 SFDVKD. CDR3 sequence: CATSELGPGYNEQFF. The CDR3 coding sequence is TGTGCCACCAGTGAATTGGGACCGGGTTACAATGAGCAGTTCTTC.

The gene calls are TRBV9 and TRBJ1-2; possibly TRBD1 for D (5 bases). This CDR3 region has 14 residues. The V gene's germline CDR1 is SGDLS and CDR2 YYNGEE. Trimming removed 2 bases from V and 4 bases from J, with 12 bases in between. Here the CDR3 DNA reads TGTGCCAGCAGCGTGGAGGGGCTAACCTATGGCTACACCTTC. This sequence encodes CASSVEGLTYGYTF.

In DNA form, the CDR3 reads TGTGCCAGCAGTTCACAGGGAGGCGAAGAGACCCAGTACTTC. Residues: CASSSQGGEETQYF. The rearrangement links TRBV12-3 or TRBV12-4 to TRBJ2-5; D may be TRBD1 or TRBD2 (6 bases each). This CDR3 contains 14 residues. V was shortened by 4 bases and J by 3 bases, with 12 bases between the two germline ends.

The chain joins TRBV7-9 to TRBJ2-5; 10 bases are shared with TRBD1. The CDR3 runs to 15 residues. Trimming took 4 bases from V and 5 from J; bases not matched to a gene: 7. Germline V gene sequence: CDR1 SEHNR, CDR2 FQNEAQ (reference sequence). CDR3 protein: CASSYDRGRWETQYF. The CDR3 DNA sequence: TGTGCCAGCAGCTATGACAGGGGGCGCTGGGAGACCCAGTACTTC.

The CDR3 here is CAAQAPGQGVGTDTQYF. The DNA of the CDR3 is TGTGCCGCCCAGGCCCCGGGACAGGGGGTTGGCACAGATACGCAGTATTTT. This chain joins TRBV6-1 and TRBJ2-3; 11 bases match TRBD1. Germline V gene sequence: CDR1 MNHNS, CDR2 SASEGT. The junction had 14 bases not matched to a gene; V was cut back by 11 bases and J by 1 base. The CDR3 has 17 residues.

The chain employs TRBV20-1 and TRBJ2-3; TRBD2 aligns across 8 bases. Germline V gives CDR1 DFQATT, CDR2 SNEGSKA (reference sequence). The trim removed 6 bases at V and 2 bases at J, leaving 10 bases unmatched. The CDR3 runs 15 residues. CDR3 nucleotides: TGCAGTGCCCGGGAGGGTCTCAGGGTCACAGATACGCAGTATTTT. This codes for CSAREGLRVTDTQYF.

The chain joins TRBV28 to TRBJ2-7; maybe TRBD2 (6 bases). Trimming cost V 4 bases and J 2 bases, with 15 bases left between them. The CDR3 consists of 15 residues. Per germline, CDR1 MDHEN and CDR2 SYDVKM. CDR3 in DNA: TGTGCCAGCAGTTCCTTTCCGGGAGATCCCTACGAGCAGTACTTC. Its protein is CASSSFPGDPYEQYF.